This section outlines one T cell receptor (beta chain) sequence together with its context. Its antigen remains unidentified. This could be a read error, since a much larger clone is one nucleotide away. This specimen belongs to a study of T cells in Graves' hyperthyroidism and ophthalmopathy. Overall study findings and caveats: The blood repertoire included most of the expanded thyroid clonotypes above 0.001. Stable hyperthyroidism was separated from ophthalmopathy by a model based on 13 V-J features.

It was RNA transcripts that yielded the amplified TCR beta CDR3 regions. RT-PCR in the first round (using the HTBI primer set) targeted the TCR CDR3. TCRdb re-called the multiplex PCR reads with MiXCR, one entry per CDR3 protein. The table records about 400,000 distinct CDR3 sequences, more than 13% of them present only once. Every diagnosis used clinical symptoms, serum thyroxine and TRAb, thyroid ultrasound and orbital computed tomography. The receptor comes from a man in his forties or fifties with Graves' ophthalmopathy. What was sequenced was blood.

This chain's CDR3 is CAWSLTYGHTF. CDR3 bases: TGTGCCTGGAGTCTCACGTATGGCCACACCTTC. The chain uses TRBV30 and TRBJ1-2; D gene unclear. The CDR3 runs 11 residues. Germline loops: CDR1 GTSNPN, CDR2 SVGIG (reference sequence).